A selection of T cell receptor beta chains follows, all from one sample in a study of T-cell memory formation after mild COVID-19. In TCRdb, the 5' RACE reads were re-called with MiXCR into one record per CDR3 protein. The sample includes roughly 170,000 distinct CDR3 sequences, 15% to 20% of them seen just once. Sequencing was performed on PBMCs or a T cell subset sorted from them (not recorded which). Source of these receptors: a young man who had mild COVID-19 (a few samples of this study predate the infection). Cell type and time point are not known. Each CDR3 is given with its conserved first and last residue. A D gene is named only where the DNA matches it firmly. Clone size is given for some rows only: seen once, a few or many times, or a class if the clone is expanded.

NA	TRBV7-2	NA	TRBJ1-5	13	CASSSGNSQPQHF	TGTGCCAGCAGCTCGGGGAATTCTCAGCCCCAGCATTTT
NA	TRBV6-5	TRBD1	TRBJ2-7	14	CASSRRDSSYEQYF	TGTGCCAGCAGCCGCCGGGACAGCTCCTACGAGCAGTACTTC
NA	TRBV5-1	TRBD1	TRBJ2-7	13	CASSSGTGDEQYF	TGCGCCAGCAGCTCCGGGACAGGGGACGAGCAGTACTTC
NA	TRBV18	TRBD2	TRBJ2-5	16	CASSPASGGPQETQYF	TGTGCCAGCTCACCAGCTAGCGGGGGACCCCAAGAGACCCAGTACTTC
many	TRBV4-1	NA	TRBJ1-1	15	CASSQFTVGFTEAFF	TGCGCCAGCAGCCAATTTACAGTAGGGTTCACTGAAGCTTTCTTT
few	TRBV20-1	TRBD2	TRBJ2-5	14	CSATLAGYQETQYF	TGCAGTGCTACCCTAGCGGGGTACCAAGAGACCCAGTACTTC
few	TRBV7-9	NA	TRBJ2-6	14	CASSLAAGANVLTF	TGTGCCAGCAGCTTAGCCGCCGGGGCCAACGTCCTGACTTTC
few	TRBV20-1	NA	TRBJ2-5	15	CSAREAPRRLETQYF	TGCAGTGCCAGAGAGGCTCCTAGGAGACTAGAGACCCAGTACTTC
NA	TRBV7-2	TRBD2	TRBJ2-5	14	CASSFLAGGETQYF	TGTGCCAGCAGCTTTCTAGCGGGGGGAGAGACCCAGTACTTC
few	TRBV20-1	TRBD2	TRBJ2-5	13	CSAHAGGGETQYF	TGCAGTGCCCACGCTGGGGGAGGGGAGACCCAGTACTTC
few	TRBV5-1	NA	TRBJ1-3	17	CASSLGGPQLSGNTIYF	TGCGCCAGCAGCTTGGGTGGTCCGCAGCTCTCTGGAAACACCATATATTTT
NA	TRBV5-1	NA	TRBJ2-1	15	CASSFDTASYNEQFF	TGCGCCAGCAGCTTCGACACAGCTTCCTACAATGAGCAGTTCTTC
NA	TRBV19	NA	TRBJ1-1	13	CASSAGDFTEAFF	TGTGCCAGTAGTGCGGGGGATTTCACTGAAGCTTTCTTT
few	TRBV7-2	NA	TRBJ2-3	14	CASSPGGGTDTQYF	TGTGCCAGCAGCCCCGGGGGAGGCACAGATACGCAGTATTTT
NA	TRBV20-1	NA	TRBJ1-4	14	CSARRVGPGEKLFF	TGCAGTGCTAGAAGGGTGGGCCCCGGGGAAAAACTGTTTTTT
many	TRBV12-3/TRBV12-4	NA	TRBJ1-1	11	CASFSGIEAFF	TGTGCCAGTTTTTCAGGGATCGAAGCTTTCTTT
many	TRBV5-1	NA	TRBJ1-2	13	CASSLEQNYGYTF	TGCGCCAGCAGCTTGGAACAGAACTATGGCTACACCTTC
many	TRBV7-9	NA	TRBJ2-5	11	CASSSVETQYF	TGTGCCAGCAGCTCTGTAGAGACCCAGTACTTC
NA	TRBV6-4	TRBD1	TRBJ1-2	15	CASSSGTGGLYGYTF	TGTGCCAGCAGTTCCGGGACAGGGGGGCTATATGGCTACACCTTC
NA	TRBV3-1	NA	TRBJ1-1	15	CASSHRDSGYTEAFF	TGTGCCAGCAGCCACCGGGACTCGGGATACACTGAAGCTTTCTTT
NA	TRBV19	NA	TRBJ2-5	13	CASSPRTVETQYF	TGTGCCAGTAGTCCCCGGACAGTAGAGACCCAGTACTTC
few	TRBV29-1	NA	TRBJ2-5	13	CSAGAVYQETQYF	TGCAGCGCGGGGGCAGTATACCAAGAGACCCAGTACTTC
few	TRBV28	NA	TRBJ1-5	11	CASQGRRPQHF	TGTGCCAGCCAGGGGAGGCGGCCCCAGCATTTT
many	TRBV7-9	TRBD1	TRBJ1-1	13	CASSRQGSTEAFF	TGTGCCAGCAGCCGACAGGGTTCCACTGAAGCTTTCTTT
NA	TRBV6-5	TRBD2	TRBJ2-3	15	CASSNRAGVTDTQYF	TGTGCCAGCAGTAATCGGGCGGGAGTCACAGATACGCAGTATTTT
many	TRBV7-9	NA	TRBJ2-6	15	CASSKQGGGANVLTF	TGTGCCAGCAGCAAACAGGGCGGGGGGGCCAACGTCCTGACTTTC
NA	TRBV2	TRBD2	TRBJ2-5	15	CASSERLAGGRTQYF	TGTGCCAGCAGTGAAAGGCTAGCGGGGGGGAGAACCCAGTACTTC
few	TRBV7-9	NA	TRBJ2-3	11	CAGGYTDTQYF	TGTGCCGGGGGATACACAGATACGCAGTATTTT
NA	TRBV16	NA	TRBJ1-1	14	CASSQFSSSAEAFF	TGTGCCAGCAGCCAATTTTCGAGCAGTGCTGAAGCTTTCTTT
few	TRBV11-2	TRBD1	TRBJ1-1	14	CASSSGQGWTEAFF	TGTGCCAGCAGCTCCGGACAGGGGTGGACTGAAGCTTTCTTT
NA	TRBV28	TRBD1	TRBJ1-5	14	CASSTTGVDQPQHF	TGTGCCAGCAGCACCACAGGGGTCGATCAGCCCCAGCATTTT
few	TRBV11-3	NA	TRBJ2-1	13	CASSPGPLGEQFF	TGTGCCAGCAGCCCTGGACCCCTGGGTGAGCAGTTCTTC
NA	TRBV7-2	NA	TRBJ1-2	13	CASSLGSESGYTF	TGTGCCAGCAGCTTAGGGTCTGAGAGCGGCTACACCTTC
few	TRBV3-1	NA	TRBJ2-5	16	CASSQSSRWPSETQYF	TGTGCCAGCAGCCAATCTAGCCGATGGCCTTCAGAGACCCAGTACTTC
few	TRBV24-1	TRBD2	TRBJ2-3	16	CATSDQTSGGRNTQYF	TGTGCCACCAGTGATCAGACTAGCGGCGGCAGGAATACGCAGTATTTT
few	TRBV7-9	NA	TRBJ1-1	13	CASSLERDTEAFF	TGTGCCAGCAGCTTAGAAAGGGACACTGAAGCTTTCTTT
few	TRBV4-3	TRBD1	TRBJ2-3	16	CASSQENRGWADTQYF	TGCGCCAGCAGCCAAGAAAACAGGGGCTGGGCAGATACGCAGTATTTT
NA	TRBV5-1	NA	TRBJ2-3	13	CASGDGPPATQYF	TGCGCCAGCGGGGACGGGCCCCCCGCTACGCAGTATTTT
NA	TRBV7-9	TRBD1	TRBJ2-2	13	CASIRGQAGELFF	TGTGCCAGCATTAGGGGACAGGCCGGGGAGCTGTTTTTT
few	TRBV7-2	NA	TRBJ1-5	13	CASSLRGAGPQHF	TGTGCCAGCAGCTTAAGGGGTGCGGGGCCCCAGCATTTT
NA	TRBV5-1	TRBD1	TRBJ1-4	12	CASSPGQEKLFF	TGCGCCAGCAGCCCGGGACAGGAAAAACTGTTTTTT
NA	TRBV28	TRBD1	TRBJ1-5	12	CASRQGTQPQHF	TGTGCCAGTCGACAGGGGACTCAGCCCCAGCATTTT
NA	TRBV7-9	TRBD1	TRBJ1-1	14	CASSFDRGLAEAFF	TGTGCCAGCAGCTTCGACAGGGGGCTGGCTGAAGCTTTCTTT
few	TRBV5-5	NA	TRBJ2-2	15	CASSLRRDPTGELFF	TGTGCCAGCAGCTTGCGGAGGGACCCCACCGGGGAGCTGTTTTTT
NA	TRBV5-1	TRBD1	TRBJ2-3	15	CASSRGTGYTDTQYF	TGCGCCAGCAGCCGGGGGACAGGGTACACAGATACGCAGTATTTT